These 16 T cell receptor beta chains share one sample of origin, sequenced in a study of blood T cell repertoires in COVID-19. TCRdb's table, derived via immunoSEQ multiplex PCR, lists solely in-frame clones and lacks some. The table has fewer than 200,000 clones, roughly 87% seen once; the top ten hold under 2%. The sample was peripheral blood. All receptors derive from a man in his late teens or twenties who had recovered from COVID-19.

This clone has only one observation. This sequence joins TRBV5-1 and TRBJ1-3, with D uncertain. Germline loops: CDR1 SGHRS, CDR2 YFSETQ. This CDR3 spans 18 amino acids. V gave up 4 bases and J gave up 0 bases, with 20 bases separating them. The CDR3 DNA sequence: TGCGCCAGCAGCCCTTGGGCAGACTCGGACTACTCTGGAAACACCATATATTTT. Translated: CASSPWADSDYSGNTIYF.

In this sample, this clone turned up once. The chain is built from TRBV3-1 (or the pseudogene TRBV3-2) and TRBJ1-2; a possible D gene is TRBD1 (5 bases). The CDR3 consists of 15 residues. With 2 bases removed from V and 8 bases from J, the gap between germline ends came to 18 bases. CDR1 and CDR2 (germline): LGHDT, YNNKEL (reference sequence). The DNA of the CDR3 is TGTGCCAGCAGCCAACAAGTCGTGGCAGGGCTAGGCTACACCTTC. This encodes CASSQQVVAGLGYTF.

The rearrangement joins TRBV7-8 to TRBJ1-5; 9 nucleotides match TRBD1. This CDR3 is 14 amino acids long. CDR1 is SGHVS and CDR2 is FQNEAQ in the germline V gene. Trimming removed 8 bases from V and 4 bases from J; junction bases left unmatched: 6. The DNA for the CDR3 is TGTGCCAGCGGAAAAGACAGGGGGAATCAGCCCCAGCATTTT. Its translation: CASGKDRGNQPQHF.

The CDR3 spells CASSLQAGVRNEQFF. The CDR3 bases are TGTGCCAGCAGCTTACAAGCGGGAGTACGGAATGAGCAGTTCTTC. This rearrangement joins TRBV7-9 to TRBJ2-1, with 8 bases aligning to TRBD2. V shed 2 bases, J shed 7 bases, and the junction held 7 bases outside the gene matches. The CDR3 consists of 15 residues. From germline, CDR1 is SEHNR and CDR2 FQNEAQ (reference sequence).

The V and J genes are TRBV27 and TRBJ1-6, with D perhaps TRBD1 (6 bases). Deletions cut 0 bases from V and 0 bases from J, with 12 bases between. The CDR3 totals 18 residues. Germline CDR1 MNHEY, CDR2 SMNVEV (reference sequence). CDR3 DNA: TGTGCCAGCAGTTTATCGAGGGGGGGGTACTCCTATAATTCACCCCTCCACTTT. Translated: CASSLSRGGYSYNSPLHF.

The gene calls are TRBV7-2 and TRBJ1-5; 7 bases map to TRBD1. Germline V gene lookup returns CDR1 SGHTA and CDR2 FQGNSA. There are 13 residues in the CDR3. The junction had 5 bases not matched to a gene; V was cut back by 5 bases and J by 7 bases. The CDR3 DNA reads TGTGCCAGCAGCCCAGACAGGGACCAGCCCCAGCATTTT. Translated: CASSPDRDQPQHF.

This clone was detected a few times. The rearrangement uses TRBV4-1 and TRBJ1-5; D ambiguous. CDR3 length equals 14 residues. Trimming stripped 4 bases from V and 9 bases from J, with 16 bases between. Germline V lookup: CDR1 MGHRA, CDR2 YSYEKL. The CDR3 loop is CASSPRRGNRPQHF. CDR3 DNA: TGCGCCAGCAGCCCCCGGCGGGGAAATAGGCCCCAGCATTTT.

The CDR3 nucleotides read TGTGCCAGCAGACAGAATCAGGGGGCGCGAGGTTTAGGGTGGGGGATGAACACTGAAGCTTTCTTT. Protein sequence: CASRQNQGARGLGWGMNTEAFF. The chain has TRBV28 and TRBJ1-1, with 8 bases that match TRBD1. The CDR3 consists of 22 residues. V trimming: 6 bases; J trimming: 0 bases; junction bases outside the gene matches: 27. Germline CDR1 MDHEN, CDR2 SYDVKM.

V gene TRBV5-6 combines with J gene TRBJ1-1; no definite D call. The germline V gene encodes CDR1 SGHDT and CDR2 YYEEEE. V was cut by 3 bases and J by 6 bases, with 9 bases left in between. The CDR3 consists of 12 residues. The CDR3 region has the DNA TGTGCCAGCAGCTCAACAGCTTCTGAAGCTTTCTTT. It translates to CASSSTASEAFF.

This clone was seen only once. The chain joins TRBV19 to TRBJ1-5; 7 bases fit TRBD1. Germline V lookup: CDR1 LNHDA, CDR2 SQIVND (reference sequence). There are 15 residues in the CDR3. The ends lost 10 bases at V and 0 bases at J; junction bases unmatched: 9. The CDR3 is CATKRGQDSNQPQHF. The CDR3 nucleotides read TGTGCCACGAAACGTGGACAGGATAGCAATCAGCCCCAGCATTTT.

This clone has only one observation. CDR3 sequence (DNA): TGTGCCAGCAGCTTGGGCCAGGGAAACTCTGGAAACACCATATATTTT. Protein product: CASSLGQGNSGNTIYF. The chain is built from TRBV7-4 and TRBJ1-3; TRBD1 might be the D (5 bases). This CDR3 is 16 amino acids long. V was pared by 3 bases and J by 0 bases, with 12 bases between. CDR1 SGHVT and CDR2 SQSDAQ come from the germline V gene.

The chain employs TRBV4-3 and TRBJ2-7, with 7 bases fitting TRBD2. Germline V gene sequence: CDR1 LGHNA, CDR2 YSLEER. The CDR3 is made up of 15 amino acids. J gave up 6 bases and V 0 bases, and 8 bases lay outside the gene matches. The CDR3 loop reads CASSQDGRERGEQYF. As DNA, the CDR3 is TGCGCCAGCAGCCAAGATGGGCGGGAGAGGGGCGAGCAGTACTTC.

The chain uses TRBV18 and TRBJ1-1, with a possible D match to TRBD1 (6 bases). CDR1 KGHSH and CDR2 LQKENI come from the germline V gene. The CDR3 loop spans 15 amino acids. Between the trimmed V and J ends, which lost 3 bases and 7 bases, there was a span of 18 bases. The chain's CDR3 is CASSPAQGKTIEAFF. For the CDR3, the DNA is TGTGCCAGCTCACCGGCACAGGGAAAGACAATTGAAGCTTTCTTT.

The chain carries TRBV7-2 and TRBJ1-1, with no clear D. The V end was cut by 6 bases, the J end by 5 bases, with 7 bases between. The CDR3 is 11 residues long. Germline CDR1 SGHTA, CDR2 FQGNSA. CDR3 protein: CASRSGTEAFF. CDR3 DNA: TGTGCCAGCAGGTCCGGGACTGAAGCTTTCTTT.

CDR3 protein: CASRDRSYEQYF. The DNA for the CDR3 is TGTGCCAGCAGGGACAGGAGCTACGAGCAGTACTTC. This rearrangement joins TRBV6-5 to TRBJ2-7; 7 nucleotides line up with TRBD1. This CDR3 spans 12 amino acids. V lost 6 bases, J lost 3 bases, and 2 bases stayed unmatched. CDR1 and CDR2 from the germline V gene are MNHEY and SVGAGI.

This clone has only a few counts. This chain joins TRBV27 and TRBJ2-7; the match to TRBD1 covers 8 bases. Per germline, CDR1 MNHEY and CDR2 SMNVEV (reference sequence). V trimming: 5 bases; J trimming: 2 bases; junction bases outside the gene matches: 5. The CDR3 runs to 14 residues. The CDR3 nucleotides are TGTGCCAGCAGTAACGACAGGGGCCCCTACGAGCAGTACTTC. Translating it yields CASSNDRGPYEQYF.